The next 25 T cell receptor beta chains were all read from a single sample in a study of blood T cells in healthy people across ages. Then a second PCR, running about 6 to 12 cycles, was carried out with a sample-barcoded 5' primer and a J-beta primer mix. TCRdb processed the 5' RACE reads anew with MiXCR; each CDR3 protein has one entry. Of over 700,000 distinct CDR3 sequences listed, around half are singletons. Sequencing was performed on blood. The receptor source for this set is a man older than 75 in good health.

This clonotype was counted a single time. The J gene is TRBJ2-7, the V gene TRBV12-3 or TRBV12-4; TRBD2 aligns across 12 bases. This CDR3 comprises 15 residues. The V segment lost 5 bases and the J segment 3 bases; nucleotides outside the gene matches: 5. The CDR3 nucleotides are TGTGCCAGCAGTCAAACTAGCGGGAGGATCTACGAGCAGTACTTC. Its translation is CASSQTSGRIYEQYF.

V gene TRBV6-6 combines with J gene TRBJ2-4; D unclear. The DNA matches TRBJ2-7 better at its end, which makes the J call doubtful. There are 13 residues in the CDR3. Germline lookup yields CDR1 MNHNY and CDR2 SVGAGI (reference sequence). DNA of the CDR3: TGTGCCAGCAGTTACAGCGTCGGCTACGAGCAGTACTTC. It codes for CASSYSVGYEQYF.

In regard to this clonotype: A much larger clone differs by one base, so this may be a read error. J is TRBJ1-1 and V is TRBV25-1; TRBD1 might be the D (5 bases). This CDR3 is 13 amino acids long. Germline CDR1 is MGHDK and CDR2 is SYGVNS. V gave up 7 bases and J gave up 1 base, with 10 bases separating them. The CDR3 loop is CASTLTANTEAFF. The CDR3 DNA reads TGTGCCAGCACCTTGACAGCGAACACTGAAGCTTTCTTT.

This clonotype was observed a handful of times. The chain joins TRBV29-1 to TRBJ2-1, with 7 bases fitting TRBD1. This CDR3 comprises 12 residues. V lost 5 bases, J lost 9 bases, and 7 bases stayed unmatched. Germline-derived CDR1 and CDR2 are SQVTM and ANQGSEA. The CDR3 bases are TGCAGCGTTCCCGAACAGGGGAGTGAGCAGTTCTTC. Protein sequence: CSVPEQGSEQFF.

The J gene is TRBJ1-2, the V gene TRBV7-2; tentative D call: TRBD1 (5 bases). The CDR3 totals 13 residues. The V end lost 1 base, the J end lost 10 bases, and 13 bases lay between the germline ends. The germline CDR1 and CDR2 sequences are SGHTA and FQGNSA. CDR3 nucleotide sequence: TGTGCCAGCAGCTTAGGGCCAGGGCGTGACTACACCTTC. This encodes CASSLGPGRDYTF.

CDR3 in DNA: TGTGCCAGCAGCTCCCGCTGGGGGACCAACTATGGCTACACCTTC. It encodes CASSSRWGTNYGYTF. The chain has TRBV13 and TRBJ1-2; weak D call: TRBD1 (5 bases). In germline, CDR1 is PRHDT, CDR2 FYEKMQ (reference sequence). The CDR3 has 15 amino acids. V dropped 4 bases and J dropped 2 bases, with 14 bases sitting between them.

The chain employs TRBV15 and TRBJ1-2; D unclear. V dropped 0 bases and J dropped 7 bases, with 9 bases sitting between them. The germline CDR1 and CDR2 sequences are LNHNV and YYDKDF (reference sequence). The length of the CDR3 is 13 residues. The CDR3 is CATSREGKFGYTF. The CDR3 nucleotides read TGTGCCACCAGCAGAGAGGGAAAATTTGGCTACACCTTC.

This clonotype was observed a handful of times. The chain couples TRBV29-1 to TRBJ2-7; TRBD2 matches 7 bases. The trim removed 3 bases at V and 3 bases at J, leaving 11 bases unmatched. CDR1 and CDR2 from the germline V gene are SQVTM and ANQGSEA. This CDR3 is built from 15 residues. The CDR3 sequence: CSVDVGEGLHYEQYF. Written as DNA, the CDR3 is TGCAGCGTTGATGTGGGGGAGGGCCTACACTACGAGCAGTACTTC.

This clonotype was recorded a few times. The rearrangement joins TRBV5-5 to TRBJ2-7, with D perhaps matching TRBD2 (6 bases). The CDR3 consists of 11 residues. Trimming took 2 bases from V and 9 from J, leaving 9 bases between them. Germline V lookup: CDR1 SGHKS, CDR2 YYEKEE (reference sequence). DNA of the CDR3: TGTGCCAGCAGCTTAGGGGAGGTGCAGTACTTC. The encoded protein is CASSLGEVQYF.

This clonotype appeared a single time. The chain has TRBV7-6 and TRBJ1-1, with D hard to call. Germline assignment: CDR1 SGHVS and CDR2 FNYEAQ. The CDR3 consists of 13 residues. The V and J ends lost 7 bases and 6 bases respectively, with 15 bases between them. CDR3 coding DNA: TGTGCCAGCAAACAAAGTAGGGAGGCTGAAGCTTTCTTT. Amino acid sequence: CASKQSREAEAFF.

This clonotype was detected a few times. V is TRBV5-1 and J is TRBJ2-3; D may be TRBD2 (6 bases). The CDR3 is made up of 17 amino acids. In germline, CDR1 is SGHRS, CDR2 YFSETQ. Trimming removed 1 base at V and 8 bases at J, with 23 bases between. CDR3 sequence: CASSLFHRDPGGVTQYF. The CDR3, as DNA: TGCGCCAGCAGCTTGTTTCACCGGGACCCGGGCGGGGTTACGCAGTATTTT.

This chain links TRBV7-9 with TRBJ2-3; D is perhaps TRBD1 or TRBD2 (5 bases each). The length of the CDR3 is 13 residues. V was trimmed by 5 bases and J by 6 bases, leaving 12 bases between them. Germline CDR1 is SEHNR and CDR2 is FQNEAQ (reference sequence). CDR3 loop: CASSAGTGDTQYF. CDR3 bases: TGTGCCAGCAGCGCCGGGACGGGGGATACGCAGTATTTT.

The chain combines TRBV20-1 with TRBJ2-7; D is unclear. CDR1 and CDR2 from the germline V gene are DFQATT and SNEGSKA (reference sequence). Trimming left V 1 base short and J 0 bases short, with 7 bases between. CDR3 length: 13 amino acids. The CDR3: CSARGFDSYEQYF. DNA for the CDR3: TGCAGTGCTAGAGGGTTCGACTCCTACGAGCAGTACTTC.

This clonotype was detected ten times or more. The gene calls are TRBV7-9 and TRBJ2-7; the match to TRBD1 covers 9 bases. In germline, CDR1 is SEHNR, CDR2 FQNEAQ (reference sequence). V shed 1 base, J shed 1 base, and the junction held 2 bases outside the gene matches. CDR3 length: 15 residues. The CDR3 DNA is TGTGCCAGCAGCTTAGTTGGGACAGGGTCCTACGAGCAGTACTTC. It is translated as CASSLVGTGSYEQYF. Based on the CDR3 plus reference TRBV7-9 and TRBJ2-7, the full variable domain is DTGVSQNPRHKITKRGQNVTFRCDPISEHNRLYWYRQTLGQGPEFLTYFQNEAQLEKSRLLSDRFSAERPKGSFSTLEIQRTEQGDSAMYLCASSLVGTGSYEQYFGPGTRLTVT.

The genes are TRBV10-3 and TRBJ2-2; D remains unclear. Trimming shortened V by 7 bases and J by 3 bases, and 9 bases separated the two germline ends. The CDR3 is made up of 13 amino acids. Germline V lookup: CDR1 ENHRY, CDR2 SYGVKD. CDR3 amino acids: CAITPLDTGELFF. In nucleotides, the CDR3 is TGTGCCATCACCCCCTTGGACACCGGGGAGCTGTTTTTT.

This chain uses TRBV2 with TRBJ2-5; D possibly corresponds to TRBD2 (5 bases). From germline, CDR1 is SNHLY and CDR2 FYNNEI. The CDR3 is 15 amino acids. Between the trimmed V and J ends, which lost 1 base and 4 bases, there was a span of 13 bases. The CDR3 region has the DNA TGTGCCAGCAGTGAAGAAGGGATTGGGAGAGAGACCCAGTACTTC. Translation: CASSEEGIGRETQYF. Full variable domain (missing parts from reference TRBV2 and TRBJ2-5): EPEVTQTPSHQVTQMGQEVILRCVPISNHLYFYWYRQILGQKVEFLVSFYNNEISEKSEIFDDQFSVERPDGSNFTLKIRSTKLEDSAMYFCASSEEGIGRETQYFGPGTRLLVL.

This clonotype was picked up a small number of times. V usage is TRBV7-6 and J usage is TRBJ2-7, with 9 bases fitting TRBD1. After removal of 0 bases from V and 6 bases from J, the junction contained 0 bases not matched to a gene. The CDR3 spans 13 residues. CDR1 is SGHVS and CDR2 is FNYEAQ in the germline V gene. The CDR3 DNA is TGTGCCAGCAGCTTAGCGGACAGGGGCGAGCAGTACTTC. Amino acid sequence: CASSLADRGEQYF.

In its sample, this clonotype was seen many times. Germline is not matched at one junction end, which may reflect a read error. Here the CDR3 reads CASSLGLAATDTQYF. The CDR3 nucleotides are TGTGCTAGCAGCTTAGGGCTAGCGGCTACAGATACGCAGTATTTT. The rearrangement uses TRBV7-7 and TRBJ2-3, with TRBD2 matching over 7 bases. CDR1 is SSHAT, CDR2 FNYEAQ, per germline (reference sequence). The CDR3 runs to 15 residues.

J is TRBJ2-1 and V is TRBV4-2, with 7 bases lining up with TRBD2. There are 15 residues in the CDR3. Germline assignment: CDR1 LGHNA and CDR2 YNFKEQ. The V gene end was trimmed by 3 bases and the J gene end by 9 bases; junction bases not matched to a gene: 11. CDR3 nucleotide sequence: TGTGCCAGCAGCCACACCGGCGGGGGAGGGATTGAGCAGTTCTTC. Translating it yields CASSHTGGGGIEQFF.

The rearrangement uses TRBV28 and TRBJ2-3, with 7 bases lining up with TRBD1. Per the germline V gene, CDR1 is MDHEN and CDR2 is SYDVKM. V dropped 7 bases and J dropped 14; count of bases not matched to a gene: 15. CDR3 length equals 13 residues. In DNA, the CDR3 is TGTGCCAGCAACCGGGACAGCCACAGATACGCGTATTTT. Protein sequence: CASNRDSHRYAYF.

This clonotype showed up just a few times. The rearrangement joins TRBV29-1 to TRBJ2-7, with D perhaps matching TRBD2 (5 bases). This CDR3 spans 16 amino acids. Trimming removed 4 bases at V and 3 bases at J, with 22 bases between. Germline V gene sequence: CDR1 SQVTM, CDR2 ANQGSEA. DNA of the CDR3: TGCAGCGTTGGGCCCCGTGCGGGTTCAACCCTCTACGAGCAGTACTTC. Residues: CSVGPRAGSTLYEQYF.

The chain has TRBV20-1 and TRBJ1-1, with D possibly matching TRBD1 (5 bases). This CDR3 spans 14 amino acids. V was clipped by 6 bases and J by 8 bases, with 22 bases between them. Germline V gene data show CDR1 as DFQATT and CDR2 as SNEGSKA (reference sequence). The CDR3 DNA reads as TGCAGTGCCCGTCGGGGGGATACCGCACTGGAAGCTTTCTTT. Its translation is CSARRGDTALEAFF.

The chain recombines TRBV27 with TRBJ2-4; D is unresolved. V was trimmed by 3 bases and J by 14 bases, leaving 11 bases between them. Germline CDR1 reads MNHEY; CDR2 reads SMNVEV (reference sequence). The CDR3 has 11 residues. CDR3 sequence (DNA): TGTGCCAGCAGTTTGGGCCAGAAGGAGTACTTC. It yields the protein CASSLGQKEYF.

The chain links TRBV5-5 to TRBJ1-5, with TRBD1 matching 10 bases. Germline assignment: CDR1 SGHKS and CDR2 YYEKEE (reference sequence). The V segment lost 0 bases and the J segment 4 bases; nucleotides outside the gene matches: 10. The CDR3 length is 18 residues. The CDR3 reads CASSLALSGTGANQPQHF. The CDR3 nucleotides are TGTGCCAGCAGCTTGGCCCTCTCCGGGACAGGGGCAAATCAGCCCCAGCATTTT.

The rearrangement uses TRBV7-2 and TRBJ1-2; D is undetermined. Trimming removed 8 bases at V and 0 bases at J, with 10 bases between. This CDR3 has 13 amino acids. From germline, CDR1 is SGHTA and CDR2 FQGNSA. The CDR3 loop is CASEPGPNYGYTF. The CDR3 DNA reads TGTGCCAGCGAACCGGGCCCTAACTATGGCTACACCTTC.